The rows below give T cell receptor beta chains drawn from one sample of a study of T cell responses to AZD1222 COVID-19 vaccine. Clones were sequenced by immunoSEQ multiplex PCR, and TCRdb holds only the in-frame ones, with some missing. The table has 26,000 or so clones, about 90% seen once. Source: peripheral blood, taken 28 days after the second AZD1222 dose. The receptors come from an adult who received the AZD1222 COVID-19 vaccine. The CDR3 runs from the conserved cysteine through the conserved F or W. D genes are given only for firm matches. A row's size may be missing; if present it is once, few, many or a size class.

clone size: .; J gene: TRBJ2-6; D gene: TRBD2; V gene: TRBV5-1; CDR3 length: 19; CDR3 DNA: TGCGCCAGCAGTCCAACGGGGAGGGATCACCCCTCTGGGGCCAACGTCCTGACTTTC; CDR3 protein: CASSPTGRDHPSGANVLTF
clone size: few; J gene: TRBJ2-1; D gene: .; V gene: TRBV29-1; CDR3 length: 12; CDR3 DNA: TGCAGCGTGGGCCTGGGGTACAATGAGCAGTTCTTC; CDR3 protein: CSVGLGYNEQFF
clone size: .; J gene: TRBJ1-5; D gene: .; V gene: TRBV19; CDR3 length: 13; CDR3 DNA: TGTGCCAGTGCATCAGGAGTAAATCAGCCCCAGCATTTT; CDR3 protein: CASASGVNQPQHF
clone size: .; J gene: TRBJ2-7; D gene: TRBD2; V gene: TRBV30; CDR3 length: 17; CDR3 DNA: TGTGCCTGGAGCCCTCGGGGGACTAGCGGGAGGAGGTACGAGCAGTACTTC; CDR3 protein: CAWSPRGTSGRRYEQYF
clone size: .; J gene: TRBJ1-1; D gene: .; V gene: TRBV7-9; CDR3 length: 15; CDR3 DNA: TGTGCCAGCAGTAGGGGGGGTAATCTGAACACTGAAGCTTTCTTT; CDR3 protein: CASSRGGNLNTEAFF
clone size: .; J gene: TRBJ2-1; D gene: TRBD2; V gene: TRBV7-2; CDR3 length: 16; CDR3 DNA: TGTGCCAGCAGCTCACGGACTAGCGGGACTAGCGATGAGCAGTTCTTC; CDR3 protein: CASSSRTSGTSDEQFF
clone size: .; J gene: TRBJ1-4; D gene: .; V gene: TRBV25-1; CDR3 length: 15; CDR3 DNA: TGTGCCAGCAGTGGCCAACAGGGTGTAAGTGAAAAACTGTTTTTT; CDR3 protein: CASSGQQGVSEKLFF
clone size: .; J gene: TRBJ2-3; D gene: TRBD2; V gene: TRBV24-1; CDR3 length: 15; CDR3 DNA: TGTGCCACCAGTGAAAAATGGCGGGAGGTAGATACGCAGTATTTT; CDR3 protein: CATSEKWREVDTQYF
clone size: once; J gene: TRBJ1-2; D gene: .; V gene: TRBV28; CDR3 length: 15; CDR3 DNA: TGTGCCAGCAGTTTTAAGGCTGGAGCTAACTATGGCTACACCTTC; CDR3 protein: CASSFKAGANYGYTF
clone size: .; J gene: TRBJ1-5; D gene: .; V gene: TRBV19; CDR3 length: 15; CDR3 DNA: TGTGCCAGTAGTATAGATCAGGGGAGGGGGCAGCCCCAGCATTTT; CDR3 protein: CASSIDQGRGQPQHF
clone size: .; J gene: TRBJ1-1; D gene: .; V gene: TRBV5-5; CDR3 length: 14; CDR3 DNA: TGTGCCAGCAGCTTGGCAAGTGGATACACTGAAGCTTTCTTT; CDR3 protein: CASSLASGYTEAFF
clone size: few; J gene: TRBJ2-7; D gene: .; V gene: TRBV7-8; CDR3 length: 16; CDR3 DNA: TGTGCCAGCAGCTTAGCGCTTTGGGAACCCTCCTACGAGCAGTACTTC; CDR3 protein: CASSLALWEPSYEQYF
clone size: .; J gene: TRBJ1-5; D gene: .; V gene: TRBV7-2; CDR3 length: 14; CDR3 DNA: TGTGCCAGCAGCTTAGGCTATAGCAATCAGCCCCAGCATTTT; CDR3 protein: CASSLGYSNQPQHF
clone size: .; J gene: TRBJ2-1; D gene: TRBD2; V gene: TRBV7-8; CDR3 length: 18; CDR3 DNA: TGTGCCAGCAGCTTAGACTACCCCGGGACTAGCGGGAGGTATGAGCAGTTCTTC; CDR3 protein: CASSLDYPGTSGRYEQFF
clone size: few; J gene: TRBJ1-2; D gene: .; V gene: TRBV28; CDR3 length: 18; CDR3 DNA: TGTGCCAGCAGTCCACCTAGGCGATCGGGACGACCTAACTATGGCTACACCTTC; CDR3 protein: CASSPPRRSGRPNYGYTF